Below, 11 T cell receptor beta chains from the same sample are listed, as sequenced in a study of graft-versus-host responses after intestinal transplantation. Here immunoSEQ multiplex PCR was the method, and the copy in TCRdb shows in-frame clones only, minus some. Found here are about 14,000 clones, about 33% of them singletons; the top ten hold around 5.7%. The material was alloreactive CD4+ T cells from a mixed lymphocyte reaction culture, obtained before intestinal transplant. The subset here: CFSE-low proliferating T cells sorted from roughly six-day pre-transplant mixed lymphocyte reaction (GvH or HvG direction). Source of these receptors: a human patient who received an intestinal transplant.

This clone is labeled as medium-sized. V is TRBV10-3 and J is TRBJ2-7; tentative D call: TRBD2 (6 bases). The CDR3 loop spans 14 amino acids. Looked up from germline, CDR1 is ENHRY and CDR2 is SYGVKD. V was shortened by 3 bases and J by 4 bases, with 13 bases between the two germline ends. The CDR3 DNA reads TGTGCCATCAGTGACGGGGGTCTACGGTACGAGCAGTACTTC. Protein sequence: CAISDGGLRYEQYF.

This chain joins TRBV5-1 and TRBJ2-3, with TRBD1 matching 8 bases. The CDR3 spans 16 residues. Germline loops: CDR1 SGHRS, CDR2 YFSETQ. V lost 1 base, J lost 1 base, and 5 bases stayed unmatched. DNA of the CDR3: TGCGCCAGCAGCTTGCCGACAGGGGCTGGCACAGATACGCAGTATTTT. This gives the protein CASSLPTGAGTDTQYF.

This clone has more than one count but fewer than ten. The chain joins TRBV6-5 to TRBJ2-7; 10 bases are a match to TRBD1. Germline-derived CDR1 and CDR2 are MNHEY and SVGAGI. The CDR3 totals 15 residues. J was trimmed by 5 bases and V by 6 bases; bases with no gene match: 10. DNA for the CDR3: TGTGCCAGCAGCTCAAAGGACAGGGGGTCGAACGAGCAGTACTTC. It translates to CASSSKDRGSNEQYF.

This clone occurred a few times. The chain couples TRBV28 to TRBJ2-7; D is undetermined. Trimming shortened V by 6 bases and J by 2 bases, and 17 bases separated the two germline ends. Germline assignment: CDR1 MDHEN and CDR2 SYDVKM. The CDR3 runs 15 residues. CDR3 sequence: CASSRASLGAYEQYF. In DNA form, the CDR3 reads TGTGCCAGCAGCCGCGCTTCCCTTGGGGCCTACGAGCAGTACTTC.

This clone was seen only a few times. V and J are TRBV15 and TRBJ1-2; a weak D match, TRBD1 (6 bases). V was pared by 0 bases and J by 4 bases, with 18 bases between. Germline loops: CDR1 LNHNV, CDR2 YYDKDF (reference sequence). The CDR3 loop spans 17 amino acids. DNA of the CDR3: TGTGCCACCAGCAGAGATCTCACGGGGGCGGGTAGCTATGGCTACACCTTC. Translating gives CATSRDLTGAGSYGYTF.

Regarding this clone: Sequence at one end of the junction differs from germline and may be a read error. The chain couples TRBV27 to TRBJ2-7, with D perhaps being TRBD1 or TRBD2 (5 bases each). Germline V gene sequence: CDR1 MNHEY, CDR2 SMNVEV (reference sequence). The CDR3 extends over 12 amino acids. The CDR3 sequence: CASGWDPRISIF. CDR3 nucleotides: TGTGCCAGCGGATGGGACCCCAGAATCTCTATCTTC.

The chain employs TRBV4-1 and TRBJ2-1; 14 nucleotides line up with TRBD2. Germline CDR1 MGHRA, CDR2 YSYEKL. CDR3 length equals 18 residues. Unmatched junction bases numbered 5, after V lost 4 bases and J lost 0 bases. Written as DNA, the CDR3 is TGCGCCAGCAGCCCCGGGACTAGCGGGAGTAGCTCCTACAATGAGCAGTTCTTC. Its protein is CASSPGTSGSSSYNEQFF.

V is TRBV4-2 and J is TRBJ1-4; D not certain. Trimming shortened V by 8 bases and J by 3 bases, and 4 bases separated the two germline ends. CDR1 LGHNA and CDR2 YNFKEQ come from the germline V gene. The CDR3 length is 11 residues. CDR3 DNA: TGTGCCAGCGCAGCTAATGAAAAACTGTTTTTT. Protein sequence: CASAANEKLFF.

The chain combines TRBV5-1 with TRBJ2-3; 7 bases align to TRBD1. The germline CDR1 and CDR2 sequences are SGHRS and YFSETQ. CDR3 length equals 14 residues. With 6 bases clipped from V and 4 bases from J, the junction kept 8 bases outside the gene matches. The CDR3 here is CASTKEGAADTQYF. In nucleotides, the CDR3 is TGCGCCAGCACAAAAGAGGGGGCCGCAGATACGCAGTATTTT.

This clone was seen more than once but under ten times. The J gene is TRBJ1-5, the V gene TRBV18, with 11 bases matching TRBD1. With 4 bases clipped from V and 4 bases from J, the junction kept 9 bases outside the gene matches. The CDR3 runs 17 residues. CDR1 is KGHSH and CDR2 is LQKENI in the germline V gene. For the CDR3, the DNA is TGTGCCAGCTCACGTATCGGACAGGGGGCGCAGAATCAGCCCCAGCATTTT. The encoded protein is CASSRIGQGAQNQPQHF.

This clone was counted only a few times. The chain uses TRBV27 and TRBJ1-1; maybe TRBD1 (5 bases). The CDR3 contains 18 residues. V was trimmed by 3 bases and J by 5 bases, leaving 25 bases between them. The germline CDR1 and CDR2 sequences are MNHEY and SMNVEV (reference sequence). As DNA, the CDR3 is TGTGCCAGCAGTTTGGGCAGTGGCAGGGTTTACGGTATGACTGAAGCTTTCTTT. Protein: CASSLGSGRVYGMTEAFF.